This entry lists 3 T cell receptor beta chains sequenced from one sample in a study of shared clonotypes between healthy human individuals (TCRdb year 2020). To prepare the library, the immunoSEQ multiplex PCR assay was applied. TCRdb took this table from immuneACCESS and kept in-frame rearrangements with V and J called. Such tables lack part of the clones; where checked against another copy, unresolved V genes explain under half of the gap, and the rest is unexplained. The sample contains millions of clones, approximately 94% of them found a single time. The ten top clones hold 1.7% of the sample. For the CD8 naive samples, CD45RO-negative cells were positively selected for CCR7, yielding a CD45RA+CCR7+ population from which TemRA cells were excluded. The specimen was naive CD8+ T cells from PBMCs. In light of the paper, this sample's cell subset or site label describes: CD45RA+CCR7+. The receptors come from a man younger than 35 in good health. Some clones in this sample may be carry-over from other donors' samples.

In DNA form, the CDR3 reads TGTGCCACCAGAGCGGGGTTCGACACAGATACGCAGTATTTT. Translating it yields CATRAGFDTDTQYF. The V call is TRBV28, the J call TRBJ2-3; 7 bases are shared with TRBD2. The CDR3 is made up of 14 amino acids. Per germline, CDR1 MDHEN and CDR2 SYDVKM. Unmatched junction bases numbered 9, after V lost 10 bases and J lost 2 bases.

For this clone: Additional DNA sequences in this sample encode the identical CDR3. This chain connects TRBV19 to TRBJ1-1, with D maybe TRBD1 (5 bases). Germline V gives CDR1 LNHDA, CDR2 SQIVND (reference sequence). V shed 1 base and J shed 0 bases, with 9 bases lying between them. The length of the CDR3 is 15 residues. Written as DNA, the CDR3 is TGTGCCAGTAGTATAGGACGGGGCCTGAACACTGAAGCTTTCTTT. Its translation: CASSIGRGLNTEAFF.

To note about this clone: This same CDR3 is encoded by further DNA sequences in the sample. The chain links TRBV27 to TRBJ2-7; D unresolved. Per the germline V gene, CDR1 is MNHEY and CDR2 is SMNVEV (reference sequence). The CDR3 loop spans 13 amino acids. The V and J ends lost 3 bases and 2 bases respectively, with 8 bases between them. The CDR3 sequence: CASSLGRTYEQYF. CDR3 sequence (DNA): TGTGCCAGCAGTTTGGGCCGGACCTACGAGCAGTACTTC.